A single sample is the source of the 18 T cell receptor beta chains below, sequenced in a study of Ad26.COV2.S vaccination and SARS-CoV-2 variants. Treatment specified: around 19 received Ad26.COV2.S at low or high dose, single or two shots; 5 received placebo; per-sample allocation not given. The samples were gathered on day 63 after the first injection of vaccine or placebo. Sequencing was performed with immunoSEQ multiplex PCR; in TCRdb, only in-frame clones are kept and a portion is missing. The top ten clones hold 6.4% of a sample with around 300,000 clones, about 85% of them seen once. Source: peripheral blood, taken in a trial of Ad26.COV2.S vaccine versus placebo. All receptors derive from a person aged 18-65 years who received the Ad26.COV2.S COVID-19 vaccine or a placebo.

The chain couples TRBV14 to TRBJ2-6; 8 positions match TRBD1. From germline, CDR1 is SGHDN and CDR2 FVKESK. CDR3 size: 16 residues. The ends lost 4 bases at V and 0 bases at J; junction bases unmatched: 2. The CDR3 nucleotides are TGTGCCAGCAGCCGGACAGGGTTCTCTGGGGCCAACGTCCTGACTTTC. This encodes CASSRTGFSGANVLTF. Using reference TRBV14 and TRBJ2-6 for the parts outside the CDR3, the full variable domain is EAGVTQFPSHSVIEKGQTVTLRCDPISGHDNLYWYRRVMGKEIKFLLHFVKESKQDESGMPNNRFLAERTGGTYSTLKVQPAELEDSGVYFCASSRTGFSGANVLTFGAGSRLTVL.

The chain uses TRBV6-5 and TRBJ1-3; no reliable D call. Germline V gives CDR1 MNHEY, CDR2 SVGAGI. The CDR3 is 13 residues long. V was clipped by 4 bases and J by 3 bases, with 7 bases between them. CDR3 nucleotides: TGTGCCAGCAGTTTGATGTTTGGAAACACCATATATTTT. Its translation: CASSLMFGNTIYF.

The chain carries TRBV11-2 and TRBJ1-2; no clear D. The germline gives CDR1 SGHAT, CDR2 FQNNGV. The length of the CDR3 is 17 residues. Trimming took 5 bases from V and 2 from J, leaving 21 bases between them. The chain's CDR3 is CASSPSGMGPANYGYTF. The CDR3 DNA reads TGTGCCAGCAGCCCTAGTGGTATGGGCCCAGCCAACTATGGCTACACCTTC.

The V call is TRBV5-6, the J call TRBJ2-5; D gene unclear. This CDR3 is built from 16 residues. Between the trimmed V and J ends, which lost 1 base and 11 bases, there was a span of 24 bases. The germline V gene encodes CDR1 SGHDT and CDR2 YYEEEE. CDR3 sequence: CASSLPKLNKAPEQYF. Here the CDR3 DNA reads TGTGCCAGCAGCTTGCCCAAACTAAACAAGGCTCCGGAGCAGTACTTC.

The V call is TRBV3-1 (or the pseudogene TRBV3-2), the J call TRBJ1-6; the D gene is possibly TRBD1 (5 bases). The CDR3 covers 14 residues. Germline V gene lookup returns CDR1 LGHDT and CDR2 YNNKEL (reference sequence). V lost 4 bases to trimming and J lost 10 bases, with 14 bases between them. The DNA for the CDR3 is TGTGCCAGCAGCCCGGACACCCTGGGATCACCCCTCCACTTT. Translation: CASSPDTLGSPLHF.

The rearrangement uses TRBV19 and TRBJ2-7; 9 bases agree with TRBD2. This CDR3 spans 15 amino acids. The germline CDR1 and CDR2 sequences are LNHDA and SQIVND (reference sequence). Trimming took 6 bases from V and 5 from J; bases not matched to a gene: 11. In DNA form, the CDR3 reads TGTGCCAGTAGACGCCCCGGGACTAGCTTCGACGAGCAGTACTTC. Protein product: CASRRPGTSFDEQYF.

The rearrangement uses TRBV4-3 and TRBJ2-4, with 13 bases fitting TRBD2. V gave up 4 bases and J gave up 8 bases; unmatched junction bases: 5. The CDR3 length is 15 residues. Germline CDR1 is LGHNA and CDR2 is YSLEER. For the CDR3, the DNA is TGCGCCAGCAGCCTCGGGACTAGCGGGATGGACATTCAGTACTTC. Translating it yields CASSLGTSGMDIQYF.

The gene calls are TRBV4-3 and TRBJ1-2, with TRBD1 as a possible D gene (6 bases). CDR3 length: 16 amino acids. CDR1 LGHNA and CDR2 YSLEER come from the germline V gene. V dropped 0 bases and J dropped 3 bases, with 14 bases sitting between them. This CDR3 is CASSQDLGRGDYGYTF. The CDR3 nucleotides are TGCGCCAGCAGCCAAGATTTGGGCAGGGGAGACTATGGCTACACCTTC.

This clone was observed once. Other DNA sequences within the sample encode an identical CDR3. The chain links TRBV30 to TRBJ2-7, with 10 positions matching TRBD1. CDR1 and CDR2 (germline): GTSNPN, SVGIG (reference sequence). With 0 bases clipped from V and 2 bases from J, the junction kept 1 base outside the gene matches. The CDR3 is 14 residues long. The CDR3 DNA is TGTGCCTGGAGTGTAGGGACAGGGGCCTACGAGCAGTACTTC. Translation gives CAWSVGTGAYEQYF.

The V gene is TRBV9, the J gene TRBJ2-7; D is possibly TRBD2 (5 bases). Germline V lookup: CDR1 SGDLS, CDR2 YYNGEE. V was cut by 0 bases and J by 3 bases, with 19 bases left in between. The CDR3 extends over 17 amino acids. The CDR3 is CASSVGESASGIYEQYF. For the CDR3, the DNA is TGTGCCAGCAGCGTAGGCGAGTCGGCTTCGGGGATCTACGAGCAGTACTTC.

V gene TRBV19 combines with J gene TRBJ1-3; D unresolved. The germline CDR1 and CDR2 sequences are LNHDA and SQIVND (reference sequence). This CDR3 is built from 13 residues. V was trimmed by 2 bases and J by 0 bases, leaving 2 bases between them. CDR3: CASSISSGNTIYF. The CDR3 coding sequence is TGTGCCAGTAGTATATCCTCTGGAAACACCATATATTTT.

This chain connects TRBV28 to TRBJ2-1, with D perhaps TRBD1 (5 bases). This CDR3 has 15 residues. CDR1 and CDR2 (germline): MDHEN, SYDVKM. V lost 4 bases and J 0 bases, leaving 10 bases between the germline ends. This chain's CDR3 is CASSSDRNSYNEQFF. CDR3 in DNA: TGTGCCAGCAGTTCAGACAGAAACTCCTACAATGAGCAGTTCTTC.

Written as DNA, the CDR3 is TGTGCCAGCAGTGAACCCCGCTCATTTGGTGCGGGGAACACTGAAGCTTTCTTT. This sequence encodes CASSEPRSFGAGNTEAFF. The chain couples TRBV25-1 to TRBJ1-1, with D uncertain. CDR1 and CDR2 (germline): MGHDK, SYGVNS. The V and J ends lost 2 bases and 1 base respectively, with 20 bases between them. The CDR3 length is 18 residues.

The CDR3 nucleotides read TGTGCCAGCAGCACTAGCGGGGTCCAAGAGACCCAGTACTTC. It translates to CASSTSGVQETQYF. The chain joins TRBV7-3 to TRBJ2-5, with 10 bases fitting TRBD2. Germline assignment: CDR1 SGHTA and CDR2 FQGTGA. This CDR3 region has 14 residues. V gave up 5 bases and J gave up 1 base; unmatched junction bases: 1.

The table lists this clone with a count of one. The CDR3 bases are TGTGCCAGTGGTAACAGGGGCCCTGGGGCCAACGTCCTGACTTTC. Translation gives CASGNRGPGANVLTF. The chain uses TRBV19 and TRBJ2-6, with 7 bases matching TRBD1. The J segment lost 2 bases and the V segment lost 8 bases, leaving 6 bases of the junction unmatched. Germline-derived CDR1 and CDR2 are LNHDA and SQIVND (reference sequence). The CDR3 loop spans 15 amino acids.

V usage is TRBV27 and J usage is TRBJ2-2, with TRBD1 matching 10 bases. The CDR3 has 18 residues. The ends lost 5 bases at V and 5 bases at J; junction bases unmatched: 14. Germline V CDR1 and CDR2: MNHEY, SMNVEV (reference sequence). The DNA of the CDR3 is TGTGCCAGCAGTCCGGTGATGGGACAGGGGAGGGCAACCGGGGAGCTGTTTTTT. This gives the protein CASSPVMGQGRATGELFF.

The genes are TRBV7-9 and TRBJ2-7, with 7 bases fitting TRBD2. Per the germline V gene, CDR1 is SEHNR and CDR2 is FQNEAQ (reference sequence). The junction had 15 bases not matched to a gene; V was cut back by 1 base and J by 0 bases. CDR3 length: 19 amino acids. CDR3 region: CASSLGSGGGVRDSYEQYF. The CDR3 DNA follows: TGTGCCAGCAGCTTAGGATCCGGGGGAGGGGTCAGGGACTCCTACGAGCAGTACTTC.

This chain joins TRBV5-1 and TRBJ1-4; possible D gene TRBD1, 6 bases. Trimming cost V 4 bases and J 8 bases, with 15 bases left between them. Germline V gene lookup returns CDR1 SGHRS and CDR2 YFSETQ. The CDR3 sequence is 14 residues long. The CDR3 loop reads CASSPGRRGEKLFF. CDR3 nucleotides: TGCGCCAGCAGCCCGGGACGGAGGGGGGAAAAACTGTTTTTT.